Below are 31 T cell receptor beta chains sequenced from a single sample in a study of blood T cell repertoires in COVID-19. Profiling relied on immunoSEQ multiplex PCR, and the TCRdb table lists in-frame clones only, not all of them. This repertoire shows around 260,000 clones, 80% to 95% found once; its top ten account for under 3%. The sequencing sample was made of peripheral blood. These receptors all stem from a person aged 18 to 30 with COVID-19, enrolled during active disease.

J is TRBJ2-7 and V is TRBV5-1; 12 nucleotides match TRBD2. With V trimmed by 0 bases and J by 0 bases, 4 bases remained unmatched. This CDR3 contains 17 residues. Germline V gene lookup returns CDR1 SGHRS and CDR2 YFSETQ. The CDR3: CASSLGLAGALSYEQYF. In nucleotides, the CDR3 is TGCGCCAGCAGCTTGGGACTAGCGGGAGCCCTCTCCTACGAGCAGTACTTC.

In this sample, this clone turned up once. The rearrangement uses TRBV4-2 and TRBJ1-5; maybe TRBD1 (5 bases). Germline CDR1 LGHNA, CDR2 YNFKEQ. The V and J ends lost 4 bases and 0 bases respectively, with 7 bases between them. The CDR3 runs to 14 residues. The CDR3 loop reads CASSPDNSNQPQHF. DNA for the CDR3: TGTGCCAGCAGCCCGGACAATAGCAATCAGCCCCAGCATTTT.

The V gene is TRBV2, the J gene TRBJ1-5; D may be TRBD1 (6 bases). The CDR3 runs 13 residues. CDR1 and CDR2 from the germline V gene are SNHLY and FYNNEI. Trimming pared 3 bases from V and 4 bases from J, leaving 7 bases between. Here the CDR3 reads CASSEGANQPQHF. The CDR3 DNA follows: TGTGCCAGCAGTGAGGGGGCTAATCAGCCCCAGCATTTT.

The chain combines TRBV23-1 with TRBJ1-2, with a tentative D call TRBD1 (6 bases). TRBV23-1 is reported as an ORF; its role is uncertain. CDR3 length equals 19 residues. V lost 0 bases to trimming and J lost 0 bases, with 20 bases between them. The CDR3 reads CASSQSNGEEGGPNYGYTF. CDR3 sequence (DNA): TGCGCCAGCAGTCAATCGAATGGGGAAGAAGGGGGTCCTAACTATGGCTACACCTTC.

This chain's CDR3 is CASSLRYRVSFF. CDR3 DNA: TGTGCCAGCAGTTTACGCTACAGGGTCTCTTTCTTT. The V and J genes are TRBV28 and TRBJ1-1, with D perhaps matching TRBD1 (6 bases). CDR3 size: 12 residues. Trimming left V 2 bases short and J 12 bases short, with 13 bases between. The V gene's germline CDR1 is MDHEN and CDR2 SYDVKM.

For the CDR3, the DNA is TGCGCCAGCAGCACTTCAGGGGGCTACGGGGAGCTGTTTTTT. It codes for CASSTSGGYGELFF. The chain is built from TRBV5-1 and TRBJ2-2; 8 bases are a match to TRBD1. The germline V gene has CDR1 SGHRS and CDR2 YFSETQ. The junction had 6 bases not matched to a gene; V was cut back by 4 bases and J by 7 bases. The CDR3 has 14 residues.

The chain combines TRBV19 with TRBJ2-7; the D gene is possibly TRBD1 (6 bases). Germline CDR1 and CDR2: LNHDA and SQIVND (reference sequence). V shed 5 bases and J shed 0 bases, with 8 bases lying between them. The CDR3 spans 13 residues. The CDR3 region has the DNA TGTGCCAGTAGTGAGGGGGACTCCTACGAGCAGTACTTC. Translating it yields CASSEGDSYEQYF.

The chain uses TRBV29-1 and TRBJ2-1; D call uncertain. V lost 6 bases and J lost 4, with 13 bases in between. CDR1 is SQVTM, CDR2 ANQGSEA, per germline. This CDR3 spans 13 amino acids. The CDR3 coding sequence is TGCAGCGTAGAACTGGTAGATTACAATGAGCAGTTCTTC. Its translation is CSVELVDYNEQFF.

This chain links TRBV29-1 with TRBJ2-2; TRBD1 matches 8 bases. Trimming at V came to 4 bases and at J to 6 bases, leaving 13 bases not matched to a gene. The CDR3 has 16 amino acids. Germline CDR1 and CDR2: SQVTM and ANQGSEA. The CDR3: CSVGEGRTGSPGELFF. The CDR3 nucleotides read TGCAGCGTTGGAGAAGGTCGGACAGGGTCCCCCGGGGAGCTGTTTTTT.

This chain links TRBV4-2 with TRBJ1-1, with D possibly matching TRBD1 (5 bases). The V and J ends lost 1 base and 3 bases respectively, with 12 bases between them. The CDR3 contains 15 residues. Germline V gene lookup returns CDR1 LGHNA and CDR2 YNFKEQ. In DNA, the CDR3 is TGTGCCAGCAGCCAAGGCGGGGGTCGGGACACTGAAGCTTTCTTT. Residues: CASSQGGGRDTEAFF.

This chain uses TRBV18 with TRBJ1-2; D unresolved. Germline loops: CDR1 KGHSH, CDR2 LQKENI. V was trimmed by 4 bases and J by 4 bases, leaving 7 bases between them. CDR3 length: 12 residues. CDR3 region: CASSQEVYGYTF. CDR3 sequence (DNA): TGTGCCAGCTCACAGGAGGTCTATGGCTACACCTTC. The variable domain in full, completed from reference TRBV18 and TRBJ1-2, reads NAGVMQNPRHLVRRRGQEARLRCSPMKGHSHVYWYRQLPEEGLKFMVYLQKENIIDESGMPKERFSAEFPKEGPSILRIQQVVRGDSAAYFCASSQEVYGYTFGSGTRLTVV.

The CDR3 nucleotides are TGTGCCAGCAGCTCTACTCCGGAGGGCTACACCTTC. It codes for CASSSTPEGYTF. V is TRBV7-9 and J is TRBJ1-2; D gene unclear. Trimming took off 4 bases at V and 8 bases at J, with 11 bases between the two ends. The germline CDR1 and CDR2 sequences are SEHNR and FQNEAQ (reference sequence). The CDR3 covers 12 residues.

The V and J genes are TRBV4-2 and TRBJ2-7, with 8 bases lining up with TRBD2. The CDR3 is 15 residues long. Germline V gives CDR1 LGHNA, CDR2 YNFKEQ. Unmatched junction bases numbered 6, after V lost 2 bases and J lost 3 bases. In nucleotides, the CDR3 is TGTGCCAGCAGCCAAACAGCGGGGGTCAACTACGAGCAGTACTTC. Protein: CASSQTAGVNYEQYF.

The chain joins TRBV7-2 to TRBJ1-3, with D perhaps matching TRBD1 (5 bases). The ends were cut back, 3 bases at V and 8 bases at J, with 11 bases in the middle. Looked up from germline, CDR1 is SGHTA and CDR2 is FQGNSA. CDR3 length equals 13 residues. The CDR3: CASSFAGRDTIYF. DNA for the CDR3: TGTGCCAGCAGCTTTGCAGGGAGGGACACCATATATTTT.

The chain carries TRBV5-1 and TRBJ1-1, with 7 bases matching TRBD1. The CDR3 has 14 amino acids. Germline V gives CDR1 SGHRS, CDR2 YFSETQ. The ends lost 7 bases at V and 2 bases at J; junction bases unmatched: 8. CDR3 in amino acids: CASGRGQANTEAFF. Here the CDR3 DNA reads TGCGCCAGCGGGCGCGGACAGGCTAACACTGAAGCTTTCTTT.

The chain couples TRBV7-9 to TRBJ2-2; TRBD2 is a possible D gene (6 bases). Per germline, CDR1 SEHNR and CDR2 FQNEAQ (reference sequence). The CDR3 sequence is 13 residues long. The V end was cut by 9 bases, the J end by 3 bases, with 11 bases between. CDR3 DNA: TGTGCCAGGGAGGGCCAAGACACCGGGGAGCTGTTTTTT. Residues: CAREGQDTGELFF.

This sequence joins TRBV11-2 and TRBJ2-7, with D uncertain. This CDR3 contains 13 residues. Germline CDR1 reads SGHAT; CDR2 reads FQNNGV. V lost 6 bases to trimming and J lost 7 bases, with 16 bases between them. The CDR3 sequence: CASSLRPLVEQYF. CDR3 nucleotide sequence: TGTGCCAGCAGTCTCAGGCCCCTGGTTGAGCAGTACTTC.

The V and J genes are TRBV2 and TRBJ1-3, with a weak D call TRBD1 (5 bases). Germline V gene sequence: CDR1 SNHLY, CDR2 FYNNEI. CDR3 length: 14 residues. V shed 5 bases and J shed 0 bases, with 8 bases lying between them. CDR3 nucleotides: TGTGCCAGCAGTCCCAGGGACTCTGGAAACACCATATATTTT. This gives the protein CASSPRDSGNTIYF. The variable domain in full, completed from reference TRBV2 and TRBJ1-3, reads EPEVTQTPSHQVTQMGQEVILRCVPISNHLYFYWYRQILGQKVEFLVSFYNNEISEKSEIFDDQFSVERPDGSNFTLKIRSTKLEDSAMYFCASSPRDSGNTIYFGEGSWLTVV.

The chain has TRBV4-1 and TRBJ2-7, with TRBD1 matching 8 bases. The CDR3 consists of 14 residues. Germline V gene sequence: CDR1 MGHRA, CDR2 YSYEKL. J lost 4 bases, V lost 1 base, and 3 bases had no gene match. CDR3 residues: CASSQGDRGYEQYF. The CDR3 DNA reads TGCGCCAGCAGCCAAGGTGACAGGGGTTACGAGCAGTACTTC.

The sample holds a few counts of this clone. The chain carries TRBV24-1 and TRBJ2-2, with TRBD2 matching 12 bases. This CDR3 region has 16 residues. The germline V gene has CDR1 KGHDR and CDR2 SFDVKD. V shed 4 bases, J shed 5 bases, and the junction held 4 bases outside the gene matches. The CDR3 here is CATSDPGLAGTGELFF. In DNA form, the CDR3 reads TGTGCCACCAGTGACCCCGGACTAGCGGGAACCGGGGAGCTGTTTTTT.

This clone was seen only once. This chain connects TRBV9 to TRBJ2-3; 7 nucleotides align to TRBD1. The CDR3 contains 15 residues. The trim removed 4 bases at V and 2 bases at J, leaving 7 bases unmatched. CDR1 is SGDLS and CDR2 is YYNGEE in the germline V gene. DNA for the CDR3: TGTGCCAGCAGCCCTCAGGGGGACCACACAGATACGCAGTATTTT. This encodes CASSPQGDHTDTQYF.

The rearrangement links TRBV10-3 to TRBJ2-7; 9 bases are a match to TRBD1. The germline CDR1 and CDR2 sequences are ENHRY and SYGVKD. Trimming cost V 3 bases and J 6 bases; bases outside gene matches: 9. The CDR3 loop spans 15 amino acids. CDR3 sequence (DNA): TGTGCCATCAGTGACCCGGGACAGGGAGGTATCGAGCAGTACTTC. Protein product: CAISDPGQGGIEQYF.

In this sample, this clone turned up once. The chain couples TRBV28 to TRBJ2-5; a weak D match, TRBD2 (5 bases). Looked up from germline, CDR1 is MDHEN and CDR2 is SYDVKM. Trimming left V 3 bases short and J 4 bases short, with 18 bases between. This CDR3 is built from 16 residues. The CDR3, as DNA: TGTGCCAGCAGTTTCGAGGGCACACCCGGGGTAGAGACCCAGTACTTC. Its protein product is CASSFEGTPGVETQYF.

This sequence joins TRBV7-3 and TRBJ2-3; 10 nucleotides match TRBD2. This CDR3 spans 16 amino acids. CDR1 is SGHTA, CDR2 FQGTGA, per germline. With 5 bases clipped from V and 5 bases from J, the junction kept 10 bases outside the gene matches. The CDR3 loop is CASSDGAGGPVDTQYF. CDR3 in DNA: TGTGCCAGCAGCGACGGAGCGGGAGGGCCTGTAGATACGCAGTATTTT.

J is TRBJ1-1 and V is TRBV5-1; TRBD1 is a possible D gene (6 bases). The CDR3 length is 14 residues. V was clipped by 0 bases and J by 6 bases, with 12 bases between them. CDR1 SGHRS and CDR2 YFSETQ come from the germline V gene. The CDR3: CASSLGTAGAEAFF. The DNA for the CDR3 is TGCGCCAGCAGCTTGGGGACAGCGGGGGCTGAAGCTTTCTTT.

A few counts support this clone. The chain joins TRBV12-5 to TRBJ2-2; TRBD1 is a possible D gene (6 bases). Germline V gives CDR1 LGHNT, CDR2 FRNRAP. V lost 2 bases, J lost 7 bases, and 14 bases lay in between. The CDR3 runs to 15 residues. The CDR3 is CASGLSVGANGELFF. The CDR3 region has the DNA TGTGCTAGTGGTTTGTCCGTGGGGGCCAACGGGGAGCTGTTTTTT.

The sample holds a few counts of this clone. CDR3 amino acids: CASRTGGTYEQYF. The CDR3 DNA is TGTGCCAGCAGAACAGGTGGGACCTACGAGCAGTACTTC. The gene calls are TRBV27 and TRBJ2-7; a possible D gene is TRBD1 (5 bases). With 6 bases removed from V and 2 bases from J, the gap between germline ends came to 11 bases. Germline CDR1 MNHEY, CDR2 SMNVEV (reference sequence). The CDR3 runs to 13 residues.

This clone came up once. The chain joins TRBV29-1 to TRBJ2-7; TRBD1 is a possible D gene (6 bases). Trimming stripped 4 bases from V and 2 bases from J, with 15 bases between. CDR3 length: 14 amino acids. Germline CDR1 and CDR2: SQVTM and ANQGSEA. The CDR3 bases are TGCAGCGTTGGTTCAGGGGCCCTGACCTACGAGCAGTACTTC. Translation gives CSVGSGALTYEQYF.

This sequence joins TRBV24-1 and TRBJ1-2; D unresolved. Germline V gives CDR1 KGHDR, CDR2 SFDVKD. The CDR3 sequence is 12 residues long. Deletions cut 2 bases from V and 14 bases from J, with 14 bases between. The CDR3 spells CATSDSEGCRTF. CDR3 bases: TGTGCCACCAGTGATTCGGAGGGTTGTAGAACCTTC.

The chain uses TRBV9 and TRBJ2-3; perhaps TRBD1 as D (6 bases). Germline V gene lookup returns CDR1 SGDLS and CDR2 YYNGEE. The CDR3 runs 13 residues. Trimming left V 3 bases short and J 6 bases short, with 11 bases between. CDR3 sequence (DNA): TGTGCCAGCAGCGACTCCAGGGGCGATACGCAGTATTTT. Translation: CASSDSRGDTQYF. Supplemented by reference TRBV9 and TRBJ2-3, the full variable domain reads DSGVTQTPKHLITATGQRVTLRCSPRSGDLSVYWYQQSLDQGLQFLIQYYNGEERAKGNILERFSAQQFPDLHSELNLSSLELGDSALYFCASSDSRGDTQYFGPGTRLTVL.

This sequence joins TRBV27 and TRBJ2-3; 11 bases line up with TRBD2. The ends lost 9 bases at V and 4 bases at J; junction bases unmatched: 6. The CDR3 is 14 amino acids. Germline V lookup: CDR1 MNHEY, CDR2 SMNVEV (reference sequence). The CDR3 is CASLSGRAPDTQYF. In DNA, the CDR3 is TGTGCCAGTCTTAGCGGGAGGGCCCCAGATACGCAGTATTTT.